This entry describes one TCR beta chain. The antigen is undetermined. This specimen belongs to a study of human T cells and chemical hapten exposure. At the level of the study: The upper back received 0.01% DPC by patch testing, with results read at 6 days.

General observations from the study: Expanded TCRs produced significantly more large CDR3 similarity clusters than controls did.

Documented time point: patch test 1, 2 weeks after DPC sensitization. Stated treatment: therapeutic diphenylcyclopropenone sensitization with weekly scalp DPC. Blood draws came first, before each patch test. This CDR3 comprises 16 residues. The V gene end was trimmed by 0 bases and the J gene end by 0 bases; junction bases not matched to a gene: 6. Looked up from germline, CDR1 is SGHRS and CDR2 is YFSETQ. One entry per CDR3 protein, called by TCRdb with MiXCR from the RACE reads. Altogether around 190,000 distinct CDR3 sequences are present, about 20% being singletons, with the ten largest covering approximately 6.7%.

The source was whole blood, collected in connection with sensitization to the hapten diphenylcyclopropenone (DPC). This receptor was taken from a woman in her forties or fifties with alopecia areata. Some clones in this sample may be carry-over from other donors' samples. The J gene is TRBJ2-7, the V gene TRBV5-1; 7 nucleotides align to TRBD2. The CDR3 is CASSLAELAASYEQYF. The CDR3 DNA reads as TGCGCCAGCAGCTTGGCCGAGCTAGCGGCCTCCTACGAGCAGTACTTC.